This TCR beta chain was found in a study of shared clonotypes between healthy human individuals. On the study more broadly: There were three CD4 naive, three CD4 memory, two CD8 naive and one CD8 memory plates per donor.

This CDR3 comprises 18 residues. Trimming shortened V by 2 bases and J by 0 bases, and 17 bases separated the two germline ends. CDR1 GTSNPN and CDR2 SVGIG come from the germline V gene (reference sequence). Assay: immunoSEQ multiplex PCR; the TCRdb copy retains only in-frame clones and omits some. The sample shows millions of clones, 85% to 95% of them seen only once. The sample consisted of naive CD4+ T cells from PBMCs. The subset: CD45RA+ positively selected. V gene TRBV30 combines with J gene TRBJ2-6, with D tentatively TRBD1 or TRBD2 (6 bases each). The clonotype was recovered from a man younger than 30 in good health. Some clones in this sample may be carry-over from other donors' samples. CDR3: CAWSRNDRTISGANVLTF. The CDR3 DNA sequence: TGTGCCTGGAGTAGGAACGACAGGACTATCTCTGGGGCCAACGTCCTGACTTTC.